Listed here are 24 T cell receptor beta chains from one sample, sequenced in a study of blood T cell repertoires in COVID-19. Method: immunoSEQ multiplex PCR; TCRdb's copy keeps in-frame clones and lacks some. This table holds 270,000 or so clones, approximately 91% found once. The sample consisted of peripheral blood. These receptors were taken from a woman between 40 and 50 years old who had recovered from COVID-19.

The chain recombines TRBV18 with TRBJ2-1; 15 nucleotides line up with TRBD2. This CDR3 region has 16 residues. Per the germline V gene, CDR1 is KGHSH and CDR2 is LQKENI. J was trimmed by 8 bases and V by 4 bases; bases with no gene match: 6. This CDR3 is CASSLGLAGGPHEQFF. In nucleotides, the CDR3 is TGTGCCAGCTCACTTGGACTAGCGGGAGGGCCCCATGAGCAGTTCTTC.

The V and J genes are TRBV6-4 and TRBJ1-5, with D hard to call. Germline V CDR1 and CDR2: MRHNA, SNTAGT. V lost 8 bases and J 0 bases, leaving 11 bases between the germline ends. The CDR3 totals 14 residues. The CDR3 bases are TGTGCCAGCGGGCCACACCTTAGCAATCAGCCCCAGCATTTT. Protein product: CASGPHLSNQPQHF.

The chain uses TRBV9 and TRBJ2-3; unclear D gene. Trimming took off 4 bases at V and 0 bases at J, with 3 bases between the two ends. The CDR3 is made up of 12 amino acids. Germline V gene sequence: CDR1 SGDLS, CDR2 YYNGEE. CDR3 protein: CASSLSTDTQYF. CDR3 bases: TGTGCCAGCAGCCTGAGCACAGATACGCAGTATTTT.

This sequence joins TRBV5-6 and TRBJ2-7, with 9 bases aligning to TRBD1. The CDR3 loop spans 14 amino acids. From germline, CDR1 is SGHDT and CDR2 YYEEEE. V lost 4 bases to trimming and J lost 3 bases; unmatched junction nucleotides: 5. The chain's CDR3 is CASSGTGRFYEQYF. The CDR3 DNA sequence: TGTGCCAGCAGCGGGACAGGGAGGTTCTACGAGCAGTACTTC.

This chain connects TRBV24-1 to TRBJ1-2; D remains unclear. This CDR3 contains 14 residues. The V and J ends lost 3 bases and 9 bases respectively, with 16 bases between them. Germline values: CDR1 KGHDR, CDR2 SFDVKD. The CDR3 nucleotides read TGTGCCACCAGTGATGGCAGGACTTATGATCGCTACACCTTC. The encoded protein is CATSDGRTYDRYTF.

This clone was recorded once. The chain employs TRBV7-8 and TRBJ2-3, with a weak D call TRBD2 (5 bases). Germline lookup yields CDR1 SGHVS and CDR2 FQNEAQ. The CDR3 is 16 residues long. V dropped 0 bases and J dropped 2 bases, with 12 bases sitting between them. Here the CDR3 DNA reads TGTGCCAGCAGCTTAGCCCTGTCGGAGGCCACAGATACGCAGTATTTT. Translating it yields CASSLALSEATDTQYF.

This clone was seen only once. The chain combines TRBV5-4 with TRBJ2-5; 8 nucleotides line up with TRBD2. This CDR3 is 15 amino acids long. J was trimmed by 5 bases and V by 5 bases; bases with no gene match: 11. Germline values: CDR1 SGHNT, CDR2 YYREEE (reference sequence). Here the CDR3 reads CASSWGSGTRETQYF. The CDR3 nucleotides read TGTGCCAGCAGTTGGGGTAGCGGGACTCGGGAGACCCAGTACTTC.

The chain has TRBV11-2 and TRBJ1-2, with 8 bases aligning to TRBD1. This CDR3 comprises 16 residues. V lost 1 base and J lost 1; bases outside the gene matches: 5. Germline V gene data show CDR1 as SGHAT and CDR2 as FQNNGV. The CDR3 here is CASSLGGQGVNYGYTF. For the CDR3, the DNA is TGTGCCAGCAGCTTAGGCGGACAGGGCGTTAACTATGGCTACACCTTC.

The rearrangement links TRBV30 to TRBJ1-2; D possibly corresponds to TRBD1 (6 bases). The germline V and J ends were trimmed by 3 bases and 4 bases, with 21 bases remaining between them. This CDR3 region has 16 residues. CDR1 GTSNPN and CDR2 SVGIG come from the germline V gene (reference sequence). The CDR3 region has the DNA TGTGCCTGGAGACATTTCGGGCAGGGGAGACTCTATGGCTACACCTTC. It codes for CAWRHFGQGRLYGYTF.

The chain couples TRBV27 to TRBJ1-4, with a weak D call TRBD1 (5 bases). The CDR3 sequence is 18 residues long. V lost 8 bases, J lost 0 bases, and 22 bases lay in between. CDR1 is MNHEY and CDR2 is SMNVEV in the germline V gene (reference sequence). The CDR3 DNA reads TGTGCCAGCCGAACCACGGGGGTTTTTTCAGCAACTAATGAAAAACTGTTTTTT. This encodes CASRTTGVFSATNEKLFF. Full variable domain (missing parts from reference TRBV27 and TRBJ1-4): EAQVTQNPRYLITVTGKKLTVTCSQNMNHEYMSWYRQDPGLGLRQIYYSMNVEVTDKGDVPEGYKVSRKEKRNFPLILESPSPNQTSLYFCASRTTGVFSATNEKLFFGSGTQLSVL.

This chain joins TRBV10-1 and TRBJ2-5; D not resolved. The germline V and J ends were trimmed by 3 bases and 1 base, with 6 bases remaining between them. Germline CDR1 reads WNHNN; CDR2 reads SYGVQD (reference sequence). The CDR3 is 13 residues long. CDR3 DNA sequence: TGCGCCAGCAGTGACAGACTCCAAGAGACCCAGTACTTC. Translated: CASSDRLQETQYF.

The genes are TRBV28 and TRBJ1-6; D may be TRBD1 (6 bases). Germline V gene lookup returns CDR1 MDHEN and CDR2 SYDVKM. Trimming took 1 base from V and 5 from J, leaving 18 bases between them. The CDR3 sequence is 18 residues long. CDR3: CASSLSRTTGSNNSPLHF. The CDR3 region has the DNA TGTGCCAGCAGTTTATCCCGGACGACAGGATCCAATAATTCACCCCTCCACTTT. The entire variable domain, with the rest obtained from reference TRBV28 and TRBJ1-6, is as follows: DVKVTQSSRYLVKRTGEKVFLECVQDMDHENMFWYRQDPGLGLRLIYFSYDVKMKEKGDIPEGYSVSREKKERFSLILESASTNQTSMYLCASSLSRTTGSNNSPLHFGNGTRLTVT.

This chain connects TRBV4-2 to TRBJ2-1; 8 bases are shared with TRBD2. Looked up from germline, CDR1 is LGHNA and CDR2 is YNFKEQ. The CDR3 has 17 amino acids. V dropped 3 bases and J dropped 6; count of bases not matched to a gene: 13. The CDR3 DNA sequence: TGTGCCAGCAGCCAGGGGAGCGGGAGCCAAATTCCCAATGAGCAGTTCTTC. Translated: CASSQGSGSQIPNEQFF.

The chain has TRBV4-1 and TRBJ2-7, with 9 bases lining up with TRBD1. The CDR3 length is 16 residues. V lost 2 bases to trimming and J lost 2 bases; unmatched junction nucleotides: 7. Germline assignment: CDR1 MGHRA and CDR2 YSYEKL. Written as DNA, the CDR3 is TGCGCCAGCAGCCAACAACCGGGACAGGGAACCTACGAGCAGTACTTC. Translation gives CASSQQPGQGTYEQYF.

This clone showed up just a few times. This sequence joins TRBV27 and TRBJ2-2; D may be TRBD2 (6 bases). This CDR3 has 14 amino acids. Trimming shortened V by 6 bases and J by 8 bases, and 16 bases separated the two germline ends. Germline V lookup: CDR1 MNHEY, CDR2 SMNVEV (reference sequence). This CDR3 is CASRLGRLAGELFF. The CDR3 nucleotides read TGTGCCAGCAGGCTGGGGAGGTTAGCGGGGGAGCTGTTTTTT.

The rearrangement uses TRBV9 and TRBJ1-1; the D gene is possibly TRBD1 (6 bases). V lost 6 bases to trimming and J lost 3 bases, with 15 bases between them. Germline-derived CDR1 and CDR2 are SGDLS and YYNGEE. This CDR3 comprises 14 residues. The CDR3 protein is CASNHGGRDTEAFF. DNA of the CDR3: TGTGCCAGCAACCACGGGGGGCGTGACACTGAAGCTTTCTTT.

This clone is a singleton in its sample. The genes are TRBV19 and TRBJ2-1; 8 bases are shared with TRBD1. This CDR3 is 15 amino acids long. The junction had 11 bases not matched to a gene; V was cut back by 4 bases and J by 9 bases. Germline V gene sequence: CDR1 LNHDA, CDR2 SQIVND (reference sequence). CDR3 bases: TGTGCCAGTAGTACCGGGACAGGTGGGGGTGGTGAGCAGTTCTTC. It translates to CASSTGTGGGGEQFF.

This clone was detected only once. The V call is TRBV6-5, the J call TRBJ1-1, with D possibly TRBD1 on 6 matching bases. V was clipped by 6 bases and J by 4 bases, with 15 bases between them. There are 14 residues in the CDR3. Per germline, CDR1 MNHEY and CDR2 SVGAGI. The CDR3 nucleotides are TGTGCCAGCAGCCGCGAGGGCAGGGGCACTGAAGCTTTCTTT. Translation gives CASSREGRGTEAFF.

The chain joins TRBV19 to TRBJ1-5; D unclear. Germline loops: CDR1 LNHDA, CDR2 SQIVND (reference sequence). The length of the CDR3 is 12 residues. V was cut by 3 bases and J by 3 bases, with 3 bases left in between. Here the CDR3 reads CASSILNQPQHF. The CDR3 DNA reads as TGTGCCAGTAGTATCCTCAATCAGCCCCAGCATTTT.

This clone was found once. The chain couples TRBV5-4 to TRBJ2-3; TRBD2 is a possible D gene (6 bases). V was cut by 3 bases and J by 4 bases, with 24 bases left in between. The length of the CDR3 is 18 residues. Germline-derived CDR1 and CDR2 are SGHNT and YYREEE (reference sequence). CDR3 region: CASSSEDPGLPTADTQYF. CDR3 bases: TGTGCCAGCAGCTCAGAAGACCCGGGACTCCCGACGGCAGATACGCAGTATTTT.

The rearrangement uses TRBV7-2 and TRBJ2-7, with TRBD1 matching 12 bases. Trimming removed 3 bases from V and 5 bases from J; junction bases left unmatched: 8. Looked up from germline, CDR1 is SGHTA and CDR2 is FQGNSA. The CDR3 is 16 amino acids. CDR3 protein: CASSFSPGTGGNEQYF. CDR3 DNA sequence: TGTGCCAGCAGCTTTTCCCCCGGGACAGGGGGCAACGAGCAGTACTTC. The whole variable domain, remainder taken from reference TRBV7-2 and TRBJ2-7, is GAGVSQSPSNKVTEKGKDVELRCDPISGHTALYWYRQSLGQGLEFLIYFQGNSAPDKSGLPSDRFSAERTGGSVSTLTIQRTQQEDSAVYLCASSFSPGTGGNEQYFGPGTRLTVT.

This chain uses TRBV4-1 with TRBJ2-7, with a possible D match to TRBD1 (6 bases). Trimming stripped 0 bases from V and 2 bases from J, with 8 bases between. CDR1 and CDR2 from the germline V gene are MGHRA and YSYEKL. The CDR3 has 14 residues. CDR3 amino acids: CASSQDNRAYEQYF. The CDR3 nucleotides are TGCGCCAGCAGCCAAGATAACAGGGCCTACGAGCAGTACTTC.

The J gene is TRBJ2-7, the V gene TRBV11-3, with 9 bases aligning to TRBD2. After removal of 5 bases from V and 3 bases from J, the junction contained 5 bases not matched to a gene. Looked up from germline, CDR1 is SGHNT and CDR2 is YENEEA. The CDR3 is 14 amino acids. DNA of the CDR3: TGTGCCAGCAGCCCCTGGACTAGCGACTACGAGCAGTACTTC. Encoded protein: CASSPWTSDYEQYF.

The CDR3 loop is CASSLGQGAEEQYF. The CDR3 region has the DNA TGTGCCAGCAGCCTCGGACAGGGGGCGGAAGAGCAGTACTTC. This rearrangement joins TRBV11-2 to TRBJ2-7, with 11 bases that match TRBD1. V shed 5 bases, J shed 7 bases, and the junction held 7 bases outside the gene matches. Germline V gives CDR1 SGHAT, CDR2 FQNNGV. This CDR3 is 14 amino acids long.